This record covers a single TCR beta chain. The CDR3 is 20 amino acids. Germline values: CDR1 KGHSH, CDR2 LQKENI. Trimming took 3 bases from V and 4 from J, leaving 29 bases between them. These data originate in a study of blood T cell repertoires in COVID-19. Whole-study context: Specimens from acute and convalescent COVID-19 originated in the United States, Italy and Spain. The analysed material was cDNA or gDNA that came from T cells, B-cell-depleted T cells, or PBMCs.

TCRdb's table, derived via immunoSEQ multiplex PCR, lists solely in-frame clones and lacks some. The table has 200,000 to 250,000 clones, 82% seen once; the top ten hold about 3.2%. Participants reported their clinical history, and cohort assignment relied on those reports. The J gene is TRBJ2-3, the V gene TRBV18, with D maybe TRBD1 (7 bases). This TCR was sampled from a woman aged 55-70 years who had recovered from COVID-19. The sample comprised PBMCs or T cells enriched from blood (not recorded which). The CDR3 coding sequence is TGTGCCAGCTCACCGCGGACTACAGGGGTCGGAGACATCCCCGCAGATACGCAGTATTTT. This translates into CASSPRTTGVGDIPADTQYF.